The rows below give T cell receptor beta chains drawn from one sample of a study of blood T cell repertoires in COVID-19. The assay was immunoSEQ multiplex PCR, and TCRdb's table has in-frame clones only and misses some. The table lists approximately 250,000 clones, approximately 87% of them singletons. Sequences were obtained from peripheral blood. The receptors stem from a human donor in a cohort sampled during active COVID-19. CDR3s include the opening cysteine and the closing phenylalanine or tryptophan. Each record gives: J gene, D gene, CDR3 length, clone size, V gene, CDR3 DNA, CDR3 protein. D genes are given only for firm matches. Clone size, where shown, is once, few, many, or a class for clones that have expanded.

TRBJ1-2 | NA | 13 | NA | TRBV28 | TGTGCCAGCAGAATTTCAGGGTTCAATGGCTACACCTTC | CASRISGFNGYTF
TRBJ2-7 | TRBD2 | 16 | many | TRBV19 | TGTGCCAGTAGTATTTCATTTTCGGGACTAGCTAACGAGCAGTACTTC | CASSISFSGLANEQYF
TRBJ2-3 | TRBD2 | 16 | NA | TRBV3-1/TRBV3-2 | TGTGCCAGCAGCCCGACTAGCGGGGGGGCGGCAGATACGCAGTATTTT | CASSPTSGGAADTQYF
TRBJ1-2 | NA | 14 | NA | TRBV6-5 | TGTGCCAGCAGTGACTCACCCGCAGGTCTTGGCTACACCTTC | CASSDSPAGLGYTF
TRBJ2-7 | TRBD2 | 16 | NA | TRBV3-1/TRBV3-2 | TGTGCCAGCAGCCGGCGTCCGGGCGGGGGGACGGGAGAGCAGTACTTC | CASSRRPGGGTGEQYF
TRBJ2-5 | TRBD2 | 16 | NA | TRBV4-1 | TGCGCCAGCAGCCAAGGAGCGGGGGGGACCGTAGAGACCCAGTACTTC | CASSQGAGGTVETQYF
TRBJ2-3 | TRBD2 | 14 | NA | TRBV2 | TGTGCCAGTCGGACTAGCGGGGCCACAGATACGCAGTATTTT | CASRTSGATDTQYF
TRBJ2-3 | TRBD2 | 16 | NA | TRBV19 | TGTGCCAGTAGTACCCCTAGCGGGGGGGCAACAGATACGCAGTATTTT | CASSTPSGGATDTQYF
TRBJ1-4 | TRBD1 | 14 | NA | TRBV6-6 | TGTGCCTCTTTACAGGGGGGGACTAATGAAAAACTGTTTTTT | CASLQGGTNEKLFF
TRBJ2-5 | TRBD1 | 15 | NA | TRBV6-5 | TGTGCCAGCAGTTCCTCCACAGGGGGCAGTCGTTCCCAGTACTTC | CASSSSTGGSRSQYF
TRBJ2-5 | TRBD2 | 15 | NA | TRBV7-6 | TGTGCCAGCAGCTTGGGCGGGAGGGTAGAAGAGACCCAGTACTTC | CASSLGGRVEETQYF
TRBJ2-7 | NA | 16 | NA | TRBV28 | TGTGCCAGCAGTTTATGGGATGGACTCGTCTCCTACGAGCAGTACTTC | CASSLWDGLVSYEQYF
TRBJ2-5 | TRBD2 | 16 | NA | TRBV11-2 | TGTGCCAGCAGCTTAGTTTGGCGGGGGGCTGAAGAGACCCAGTACTTC | CASSLVWRGAEETQYF
TRBJ1-3 | NA | 13 | NA | TRBV28 | TGTGCCAGCAGTCGTTACTCTGGAAACACCATATATTTT | CASSRYSGNTIYF
TRBJ1-3 | NA | 16 | NA | TRBV18 | TGTGCCAGCTCACCCCTCGGGGGGCTTTTTGGAAACACCATATATTTT | CASSPLGGLFGNTIYF
TRBJ2-2 | NA | 16 | NA | TRBV10-1 | TGCGCCAGCAGTGATTCCAGGGGCCCGAACACCGGGGAGCTGTTTTTT | CASSDSRGPNTGELFF
TRBJ1-5 | NA | 14 | NA | TRBV5-4 | TGTGCCAGCAGCTTCTCGGGGAGCAATCAGCCCCAGCATTTT | CASSFSGSNQPQHF
TRBJ1-1 | NA | 12 | NA | TRBV27 | TGTGCCAGCAGTTTTCGGGGCACTGAAGCTTTCTTT | CASSFRGTEAFF
TRBJ2-7 | TRBD2 | 13 | NA | TRBV6-5 | TGTGCCAGCACTTCGCGGGGGGGCTACGAGCAGTACTTC | CASTSRGGYEQYF
TRBJ2-3 | NA | 14 | NA | TRBV7-9 | TGTGCCAGCAGCACCATAGCAGTGGGGGGTACGCAGTATTTT | CASSTIAVGGTQYF
TRBJ2-3 | TRBD1 | 15 | NA | TRBV27 | TGTGCCAGCAGCCCCCGGGGACAGTACACAGATACGCAGTATTTT | CASSPRGQYTDTQYF
TRBJ2-3 | TRBD2 | 14 | few | TRBV2 | TGTGCCAGCAGGGCTAGCGGTCGCACAGATACGCAGTATTTT | CASRASGRTDTQYF
TRBJ1-5 | NA | 15 | NA | TRBV4-2 | TGTGCCAGCAGCCAAAAGGCGGGGAGCAATCAGCCCCAGCATTTT | CASSQKAGSNQPQHF
TRBJ1-5 | NA | 15 | NA | TRBV4-2 | TGTGCCAGCAGCCAAGATTGGGACATGGATCAGCCCCAGCATTTT | CASSQDWDMDQPQHF
TRBJ2-7 | TRBD2 | 15 | NA | TRBV7-2 | TGTGCCAGCAGCTTCTTCCCTAGCGGGGCTTATGAGCAGTACTTC | CASSFFPSGAYEQYF
TRBJ2-5 | TRBD1 | 16 | NA | TRBV27 | TGTGCCAGCAGTCAAGACCGGGACAGGGGTCGCGAGACCCAGTACTTC | CASSQDRDRGRETQYF
TRBJ2-1 | NA | 19 | NA | TRBV6-1 | TGTGCCAGCAGTGAAGTCCGGAGCAGGGTCCTGTCTACTTACAATGAGCAGTTCTTC | CASSEVRSRVLSTYNEQFF
TRBJ1-2 | TRBD1 | 14 | NA | TRBV13 | TGTGCCAGCAGCTTAGGCAGGGGGAACTATGGCTACACCTTC | CASSLGRGNYGYTF
TRBJ2-5 | NA | 13 | NA | TRBV6-6 | TGTGCCAGCAGGCCAACAACAAAAGAGACCCAGTACTTC | CASRPTTKETQYF